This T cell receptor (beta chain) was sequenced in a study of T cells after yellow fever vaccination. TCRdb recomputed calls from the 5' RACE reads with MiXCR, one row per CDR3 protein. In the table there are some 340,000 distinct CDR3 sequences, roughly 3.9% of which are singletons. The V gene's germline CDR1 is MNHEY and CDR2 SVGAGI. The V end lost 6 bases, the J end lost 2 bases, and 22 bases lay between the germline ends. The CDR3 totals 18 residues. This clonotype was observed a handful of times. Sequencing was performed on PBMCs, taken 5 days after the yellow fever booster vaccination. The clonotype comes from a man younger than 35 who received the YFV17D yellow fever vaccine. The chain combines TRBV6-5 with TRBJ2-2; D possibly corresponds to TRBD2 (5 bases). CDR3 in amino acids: CASSLTARGLGNTGELFF. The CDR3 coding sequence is TGTGCCAGCAGCCTAACGGCACGGGGTTTGGGTAACACCGGGGAGCTGTTTTTT.